The 6 T cell receptor beta chains given below trace back to one sample, sequenced in a study of cytomegalovirus exposure and HLA in healthy donors. Vbeta (60) and Jbeta (13) primers were used in the PCR. Assay: immunoSEQ multiplex PCR; the TCRdb copy retains only in-frame clones and omits some. The profile shows about 200,000 clones, about 80% of them singletons. The source material was PBMCs. These receptors all come from a male donor in good health and CMV-seronegative.

Turning to this clone: An end of the junction differs from the germline gene, which may be a read error. V usage is TRBV7-7 and J usage is TRBJ2-1, with D possibly TRBD2 on 6 matching bases. This CDR3 has 14 amino acids. Germline loops: CDR1 SSHAT, CDR2 FNYEAQ (reference sequence). The CDR3 nucleotides read TGTGCTAGCAGCCCACGCGGGACCTACAATGAGCAGTTCTTC. The encoded protein is CASSPRGTYNEQFF.

This rearrangement joins TRBV2 to TRBJ1-2; 7 bases align to TRBD1. The germline V gene has CDR1 SNHLY and CDR2 FYNNEI. Trimming at V came to 4 bases and at J to 7 bases, leaving 3 bases not matched to a gene. This CDR3 region has 12 residues. CDR3 sequence reads: CASSAGGGGYTF. CDR3 nucleotides: TGTGCCAGCAGTGCAGGGGGTGGTGGCTACACCTTC.

V gene TRBV19 combines with J gene TRBJ2-7, with D perhaps matching TRBD1 (5 bases). Deletions cut 3 bases from V and 0 bases from J, with 12 bases between. The CDR3 totals 15 residues. The germline V gene encodes CDR1 LNHDA and CDR2 SQIVND (reference sequence). The CDR3 nucleotides are TGTGCCAGTAGTATTACCAAGGGGTTCTCCTACGAGCAGTACTTC. Its protein product is CASSITKGFSYEQYF.

This clone was counted between two and nine times. The chain couples TRBV27 to TRBJ1-1; weak D call: TRBD1 (6 bases). Trimming took 7 bases from V and 0 from J, leaving 15 bases between them. Germline V CDR1 and CDR2: MNHEY, SMNVEV (reference sequence). This CDR3 region has 15 residues. This CDR3 is CASNGTPLMNTEAFF. The CDR3 nucleotides read TGTGCCAGCAACGGGACACCGCTTATGAACACTGAAGCTTTCTTT.

The chain uses TRBV28 and TRBJ1-2; D call uncertain. CDR1 is MDHEN and CDR2 is SYDVKM in the germline V gene. The CDR3 extends over 13 amino acids. With 3 bases removed from V and 2 bases from J, the gap between germline ends came to 7 bases. CDR3 bases: TGTGCCAGCAGTTTCCCAGGAAACTATGGCTACACCTTC. It translates to CASSFPGNYGYTF.

V and J are TRBV10-3 and TRBJ2-1; D is possibly TRBD2 (5 bases). The V gene's germline CDR1 is ENHRY and CDR2 SYGVKD. The V gene lost 6 bases and the J gene lost 6 bases, with 12 bases spanning the gap. There are 13 residues in the CDR3. The CDR3 coding sequence is TGTGCCATCAGAGGACTGGAGTTCAATGAGCAGTTCTTC. Translating it yields CAIRGLEFNEQFF.